These T cell receptor beta chains were read from a single sample in a study of blood T cell repertoires in COVID-19. Produced via immunoSEQ multiplex PCR; TCRdb's table is partial and in-frame only. The sample lists some 200,000 clones, about 86% occurring once. The sample comprised peripheral blood. Every receptor here comes from a man aged 25 to 40 with active or convalescent COVID-19. CDR3s include the opening cysteine and the closing phenylalanine or tryptophan. The order of the fields is clone size, D gene, V gene, J gene, CDR3 DNA, CDR3 protein. A D gene is named only where the DNA matches it firmly. Clone size is shown for a subset of rows, as once, few, many or a class of expanded clone.

NA	NA	TRBV5-6	TRBJ1-6	TGTGCCAGCAGCGAAAATACAGGTCGTGATAATTCACCCCTCCACTTT	CASSENTGRDNSPLHF
NA	NA	TRBV6-5	TRBJ1-5	TGTGCCAGCAGTTACGACGGGGTTTCACCCCAGCATTTT	CASSYDGVSPQHF
NA	TRBD1	TRBV29-1	TRBJ1-2	TGCAGCGTTTGGACAGGAGCCGTCTATGGCTACACCTTC	CSVWTGAVYGYTF
NA	TRBD1	TRBV11-2	TRBJ2-3	TGTGCCAGCAGCTTACGAGGGGGCGCGGATACGCAGTATTTT	CASSLRGGADTQYF
NA	NA	TRBV9	TRBJ1-1	TGTGCCAGCAGCCTTAGCCCCCACACTGAAGCTTTCTTT	CASSLSPHTEAFF
NA	TRBD1	TRBV7-9	TRBJ2-7	TGTGCCAGCAGCGACCGGGACAGGGGGCCCTACGAGCAGTACTTC	CASSDRDRGPYEQYF
NA	TRBD2	TRBV30	TRBJ2-1	TGTGCCTGGAGACTAGCGGGATTCGCCTCCTACAATGAGCAGTTCTTC	CAWRLAGFASYNEQFF
NA	NA	TRBV28	TRBJ1-3	TGTGCCAGCAGTCCGCAGTTTGGCTCTGGAAACACCATATATTTT	CASSPQFGSGNTIYF
NA	NA	TRBV5-1	TRBJ1-2	TGCGCCAGCAGCCCTCCCACAGGCCCCCCGGCCGGCTACACCTTC	CASSPPTGPPAGYTF
NA	NA	TRBV6-5	TRBJ1-6	TGTGCCAGCCTGGCGAGGTTCGGGAATTCACCCCTCCACTTT	CASLARFGNSPLHF
NA	TRBD1	TRBV5-8	TRBJ1-6	TGTGCCAGCAGAAGACAGGGAGATAATTCACCCCTCCACTTT	CASRRQGDNSPLHF
NA	TRBD1	TRBV18	TRBJ2-7	TGTGCCAGCTCACCGACAGGGCTCTCCTACGAGCAGTACTTC	CASSPTGLSYEQYF
once	TRBD1	TRBV5-1	TRBJ1-1	TGCGCCAGCAGCTTGGGGGACAGGGTCAGTCTCACTGAAGCTTTCTTT	CASSLGDRVSLTEAFF
once	TRBD1	TRBV5-1	TRBJ2-1	TGCGCCAGCAGCTTGGCCGTCCGAACAGGGGAAGGTGAGCAGTTCTTC	CASSLAVRTGEGEQFF
NA	NA	TRBV5-1	TRBJ2-3	TGCGCCAGCAGCTTGGACAGGAACACAGATACGCAGTATTTT	CASSLDRNTDTQYF
few	NA	TRBV30	TRBJ2-7	TGTGCCTGGACACCCACATCCACCTACGAGCAGTACTTC	CAWTPTSTYEQYF
NA	TRBD1	TRBV30	TRBJ2-5	TGTGCCTGGAGTGTAACACAGGGGGCGGGGGAGACCCAGTACTTC	CAWSVTQGAGETQYF
once	NA	TRBV28	TRBJ1-1	TGTGCCAGCAGTTTTGGACAGCGGACTGAAGCTTTCTTT	CASSFGQRTEAFF
NA	NA	TRBV5-1	TRBJ1-2	TGCGCCAGCAGCTCCTACAGGGCGGACTATGGCTACACCTTC	CASSSYRADYGYTF
NA	NA	TRBV19	TRBJ2-2	TGTGCCAGTAGACCCTGGACAGAGAACACCGGGGAGCTGTTTTTT	CASRPWTENTGELFF
NA	TRBD1	TRBV6-5	TRBJ1-2	TGTGCCAGCAGTTACCAAAGGGGGCGAGGCTACACCTTC	CASSYQRGRGYTF
few	NA	TRBV19	TRBJ1-1	TGTGCCAGTTGTAGTATGAACACTGAAGCTTTCTTT	CASCSMNTEAFF
once	NA	TRBV7-8	TRBJ2-2	TGTGCCAGCAGCTCCGGGACACTGAACACCGGGGAGCTGTTTTTT	CASSSGTLNTGELFF
NA	NA	TRBV3-1/TRBV3-2	TRBJ1-3	TGTGCCAGCAGCCAAGGCGGTGCCTCTGGAAACACCATATATTTT	CASSQGGASGNTIYF